This T cell receptor (beta chain) originates from a study of identical twins. Deletions cut 8 bases from V and 5 bases from J, with 18 bases between. Germline CDR1 MNHEY, CDR2 SMNVEV (reference sequence). CDR3 size: 15 residues. TCRdb ran MiXCR on the 5' RACE reads and lists one entry per CDR3 protein. Among around 690,000 distinct CDR3 sequences listed, around 20% were seen once. These same data were also listed under a study on T cells expressing NK-cell markers.

The sequence came from a woman aged 18-29 years in good health. V gene TRBV27 combines with J gene TRBJ2-2; possible D gene TRBD2, 5 bases. Sequencing was performed on PBMCs. The CDR3 protein is CASCLGSFGTGELFF. Here the CDR3 DNA reads TGTGCCAGCTGTCTTGGGAGCTTCGGGACCGGGGAGCTGTTTTTT.